This record concerns one T cell receptor (beta chain) sequence. As yet, its antigen is unknown. This table comes from immunoSEQ multiplex PCR, and its TCRdb copy is limited to in-frame clones, with some not included. The sample holds around 100,000 clones; approximately 93% are singletons and the top ten take 1.2%. Germline assignment: CDR1 LGHNA and CDR2 YNFKEQ. Trimming took 3 bases from V and 4 from J, leaving 12 bases between them. The CDR3 has 14 residues. The data stem from a study of graft-versus-host responses after intestinal transplantation. Study-wide background: The recipients all started with anti-thymocyte globulin induction and then took tacrolimus and steroids for 3 to 4 years.

Study conclusions and caveats: Some GvH clones appeared in ileal mucosa or blood before recipient bone marrow. After transplant, early declines in HvG clones were associated with peak levels of circulating GvH clones. Individuals who had graft-donor T cell macrochimerism had allografts that showed high graft-versus-host to host-versus-graft clonal ratios.

The sample here was unstimulated CD8+ T cells sorted from spleen or lymph node cells, taken before intestinal transplant. The chain couples TRBV4-2 to TRBJ2-5; D possibly corresponds to TRBD2 (7 bases). This receptor was identified in a human donor who received an intestinal transplant. CDR3 loop: CASSHGGATETQYF. In DNA, the CDR3 is TGTGCCAGCAGCCATGGGGGGGCCACAGAGACCCAGTACTTC.